The 29 T cell receptor beta chains listed next were all sequenced from one sample in a study of blood T cell repertoires in COVID-19 (dated by TCRdb to between 2020 and 2021). The library was built by means of the immunoSEQ multiplex PCR assay. What TCRdb holds here is the immuneACCESS table cut down to in-frame rearrangements. Part of the clones is not present; checked against another copy, under half of the missing clones reflect an unresolved V gene, and the others are unexplained. Present in this sample are some 460,000 clones, 80% to 90% of which were seen just once. The biggest ten clones account for approximately 4.3% of the sample. Sample: peripheral blood. The receptors come from a woman between 25 and 40 years old with acute or convalescent COVID-19.

This rearrangement joins TRBV9 to TRBJ2-7; D is possibly TRBD1 (5 bases). CDR1 and CDR2 (germline): SGDLS, YYNGEE. The CDR3 runs 13 residues. Trimming took off 4 bases at V and 0 bases at J, with 8 bases between the two ends. As DNA, the CDR3 is TGTGCCAGCAGCAACAGGCACTCCTACGAGCAGTACTTC. It codes for CASSNRHSYEQYF.

A single count supports this clone. The chain is built from TRBV6-6 and TRBJ1-1; D possibly corresponds to TRBD1 (6 bases). The CDR3 has 11 amino acids. Germline V gene data show CDR1 as MNHNY and CDR2 as SVGAGI (reference sequence). V was trimmed by 0 bases and J by 12 bases, leaving 8 bases between them. This chain's CDR3 is CASSYSRGTFF. CDR3 coding DNA: TGTGCCAGCAGTTACTCGAGGGGGACTTTCTTT.

This chain connects TRBV27 to TRBJ2-3; unclear D gene. The CDR3 length is 14 residues. Germline CDR1 and CDR2: MNHEY and SMNVEV (reference sequence). Trimming shortened V by 3 bases and J by 2 bases, and 9 bases separated the two germline ends. CDR3 sequence (DNA): TGTGCCAGCAGTTTCCGTGTAGACACAGATACGCAGTATTTT. Protein product: CASSFRVDTDTQYF.

This clone is a singleton in its sample. The chain has TRBV7-9 and TRBJ2-7; D may be TRBD2 (6 bases). Trimming took off 8 bases at V and 2 bases at J, with 10 bases between the two ends. The CDR3 is 12 residues long. The germline CDR1 and CDR2 sequences are SEHNR and FQNEAQ (reference sequence). The CDR3 spells CASGRGTYEQYF. In DNA, the CDR3 is TGTGCCAGCGGGCGGGGAACCTACGAGCAGTACTTC.

In this sample, this clone turned up once. The chain is built from TRBV18 and TRBJ2-7, with 7 bases lining up with TRBD1. Per germline, CDR1 KGHSH and CDR2 LQKENI. V lost 3 bases and J lost 2; bases outside the gene matches: 4. The CDR3 contains 14 residues. The CDR3 nucleotides are TGTGCCAGCTCACCCACGGGACAGCCCTACGAGCAGTACTTC. Translation: CASSPTGQPYEQYF.

The chain recombines TRBV5-8 with TRBJ1-2; D ambiguous. V was shortened by 7 bases and J by 6 bases, with 13 bases between the two germline ends. CDR3 length: 12 residues. Germline V gives CDR1 SGHTS, CDR2 YDEGEE. CDR3 sequence reads: CASRLDFDGYTF. Written as DNA, the CDR3 is TGTGCCAGCCGCCTAGACTTCGATGGCTACACCTTC. The full variable domain, rest sourced from reference TRBV5-8 and TRBJ1-2, is EAGVTQSPTHLIKTRGQQATLRCSPISGHTSVYWYQQALGLGLQFLLWYDEGEERNRGNFPPRFSGRQFPNYSSELNVNALELEDSALYLCASRLDFDGYTFGSGTRLTVV.

The chain is built from TRBV25-1 and TRBJ1-4, with D perhaps TRBD1 (6 bases). V was trimmed by 3 bases and J by 7 bases, leaving 12 bases between them. The CDR3 has 14 residues. Germline V lookup: CDR1 MGHDK, CDR2 SYGVNS. CDR3 bases: TGTGCCAGCAGTGATGGCGGGGGGCGTGAAAAACTGTTTTTT. Translation gives CASSDGGGREKLFF. The full variable domain, in which reference TRBV25-1 and TRBJ1-4 provide the parts outside the CDR3, is EADIYQTPRYLVIGTGKKITLECSQTMGHDKMYWYQQDPGMELHLIHYSYGVNSTEKGDLSSESTVSRIRTEHFPLTLESARPSHTSQYLCASSDGGGREKLFFGSGTQLSVL.

V usage is TRBV2 and J usage is TRBJ1-2, with 9 bases identical to TRBD1. V lost 5 bases, J lost 8 bases, and 9 bases stayed unmatched. CDR1 and CDR2 from the germline V gene are SNHLY and FYNNEI. The CDR3 runs to 14 residues. The CDR3 nucleotides are TGTGCCAGCAGTCCGGGACAGGGTTTTCAAGGCTACACCTTC. Translated: CASSPGQGFQGYTF.

This clone has ten or more counts. The V gene is TRBV3-1 (or the pseudogene TRBV3-2), the J gene TRBJ2-1, with TRBD2 matching 10 bases. In germline, CDR1 is LGHDT, CDR2 YNNKEL (reference sequence). The CDR3 runs to 17 residues. The trim removed 0 bases at V and 6 bases at J, leaving 8 bases unmatched. The CDR3 protein is CASSQDRWSGGANEQFF. CDR3 DNA: TGTGCCAGCAGCCAAGATAGATGGAGCGGGGGGGCCAATGAGCAGTTCTTC.

The chain carries TRBV28 and TRBJ1-1; the D is unclear. CDR1 MDHEN and CDR2 SYDVKM come from the germline V gene. There are 13 residues in the CDR3. The V and J ends lost 11 bases and 0 bases respectively, with 13 bases between them. Here the CDR3 reads CASEPGVNTEAFF. The DNA for the CDR3 is TGTGCCTCAGAACCGGGAGTGAACACTGAAGCTTTCTTT.

CDR3 bases: TGCGCCAGCAGTGACTCCGGGGTTCGGGCCAACGTCCTGACTTTC. Amino acid sequence: CASSDSGVRANVLTF. The chain is built from TRBV10-2 and TRBJ2-6, with D perhaps TRBD2 (5 bases). There are 15 residues in the CDR3. The germline V gene has CDR1 WSHSY and CDR2 SAAADI. Trimming pared 3 bases from V and 5 bases from J, leaving 11 bases between.

The gene calls are TRBV9 and TRBJ2-2, with a tentative D call TRBD2 (7 bases). Trimming pared 4 bases from V and 0 bases from J, leaving 19 bases between. Germline loops: CDR1 SGDLS, CDR2 YYNGEE. The CDR3 loop spans 18 amino acids. The CDR3 loop is CASSTRVKGGANTGELFF. CDR3 DNA: TGTGCCAGCAGCACCCGAGTCAAAGGGGGGGCGAACACCGGGGAGCTGTTTTTT. Full variable domain (remainder filled in from reference TRBV9 and TRBJ2-2): DSGVTQTPKHLITATGQRVTLRCSPRSGDLSVYWYQQSLDQGLQFLIQYYNGEERAKGNILERFSAQQFPDLHSELNLSSLELGDSALYFCASSTRVKGGANTGELFFGEGSRLTVL.

The chain has TRBV6-5 and TRBJ1-2; 10 positions match TRBD1. CDR1 MNHEY and CDR2 SVGAGI come from the germline V gene. With V trimmed by 6 bases and J by 2 bases, 3 bases remained unmatched. This CDR3 has 14 amino acids. CDR3 DNA sequence: TGTGCCAGCAGCGGGACAGGGGAAAACTATGGCTACACCTTC. This translates into CASSGTGENYGYTF.

This clone has only one observation. This CDR3 reads CASSRGQGNTEAFF. DNA of the CDR3: TGTGCCAGCAGCCGCGGCCAGGGGAACACTGAAGCTTTCTTT. The chain employs TRBV6-5 and TRBJ1-1, with a tentative D call TRBD1 (5 bases). The CDR3 contains 14 residues. Trimming took 6 bases from V and 1 from J, leaving 12 bases between them. Germline V gives CDR1 MNHEY, CDR2 SVGAGI.

The rearrangement links TRBV2 to TRBJ1-1, with D perhaps matching TRBD1 (5 bases). Trimming stripped 4 bases from V and 7 bases from J, with 10 bases between. The CDR3 is 12 amino acids. The germline CDR1 and CDR2 sequences are SNHLY and FYNNEI. CDR3 in amino acids: CASSVRGDEAFF. CDR3 in DNA: TGTGCCAGCAGTGTTAGGGGCGATGAAGCTTTCTTT.

The J gene is TRBJ2-1, the V gene TRBV5-5, with D perhaps TRBD2 (6 bases). The V end lost 3 bases, the J end lost 6 bases, and 16 bases lay between the germline ends. The germline V gene encodes CDR1 SGHKS and CDR2 YYEKEE (reference sequence). CDR3 length: 15 residues. For the CDR3, the DNA is TGTGCCAGCAGCTACGGGAGACAGAGAGGCAATGAGCAGTTCTTC. It encodes CASSYGRQRGNEQFF.

The gene calls are TRBV6-1 and TRBJ1-5; the match to TRBD1 covers 7 bases. The V and J ends lost 6 bases and 0 bases, in that order; junction bases with no gene match: 5. Germline V gives CDR1 MNHNS, CDR2 SASEGT. This CDR3 contains 15 residues. This CDR3 is CASRLGTDSNQPQHF. The CDR3 nucleotides read TGTGCCAGCAGACTCGGGACAGATAGCAATCAGCCCCAGCATTTT.

The chain combines TRBV30 with TRBJ2-3, with 10 bases that match TRBD1. This CDR3 is built from 15 residues. Losses at the gene ends were 1 base for V and 4 bases for J; bases not matched to a gene: 5. In germline, CDR1 is GTSNPN, CDR2 SVGIG (reference sequence). The CDR3 DNA reads as TGTGCCTGGAGTGCCCGACAGGGGGCATCAGATACGCAGTATTTT. Protein sequence: CAWSARQGASDTQYF.

This clone was seen more than once but under ten times. The rearrangement joins TRBV2 to TRBJ1-2; 8 nucleotides align to TRBD1. The CDR3 totals 14 residues. Germline values: CDR1 SNHLY, CDR2 FYNNEI. Unmatched junction bases numbered 3, after V lost 6 bases and J lost 0 bases. The CDR3 loop reads CASSLTGANYGYTF. The DNA for the CDR3 is TGTGCCAGCAGCCTGACAGGGGCTAACTATGGCTACACCTTC.

The rearrangement joins TRBV3-1 (or the pseudogene TRBV3-2) to TRBJ2-7; 12 nucleotides align to TRBD2. Per the germline V gene, CDR1 is LGHDT and CDR2 is YNNKEL (reference sequence). Germline trimming cut 4 bases from V and 7 bases from J; bases unmatched to any gene: 11. The CDR3 runs 16 residues. The DNA for the CDR3 is TGTGCCAGCAGCCGCCGATCAGCCGGGACTAGCGGGGAGCAGTACTTC. It encodes CASSRRSAGTSGEQYF.

The genes are TRBV7-9 and TRBJ1-5; D not resolved. The CDR3 runs 14 residues. CDR1 is SEHNR, CDR2 FQNEAQ, per germline (reference sequence). Deletions cut 8 bases from V and 0 bases from J, with 11 bases between. CDR3 amino acids: CASSGKYSNQPQHF. In nucleotides, the CDR3 is TGTGCCAGCTCCGGGAAGTATAGCAATCAGCCCCAGCATTTT.

This sequence joins TRBV7-2 and TRBJ2-1; D remains ambiguous. The CDR3 sequence is 14 residues long. V lost 4 bases and J lost 2, with 9 bases in between. CDR1 SGHTA and CDR2 FQGNSA come from the germline V gene. The CDR3 nucleotides read TGTGCCAGCAGCTCAAGCCTAGCCTACAATGAGCAGTTCTTC. Translation gives CASSSSLAYNEQFF.

This chain links TRBV2 with TRBJ2-7, with D tentatively TRBD1 (6 bases). The V end lost 6 bases, the J end lost 0 bases, and 12 bases lay between the germline ends. This CDR3 spans 14 amino acids. Germline values: CDR1 SNHLY, CDR2 FYNNEI. The CDR3 region has the DNA TGTGCCAGCAGCCGAGACAGGTCCTCCTACGAGCAGTACTTC. Encoded protein: CASSRDRSSYEQYF.

This chain connects TRBV2 to TRBJ2-1; D perhaps matches TRBD1 (5 bases). V was cut by 7 bases and J by 2 bases, with 18 bases left in between. The CDR3 runs 16 residues. From germline, CDR1 is SNHLY and CDR2 FYNNEI. CDR3: CASKGLLRTTYNEQFF. The CDR3 bases are TGTGCCAGCAAGGGTCTTTTACGGACAACCTACAATGAGCAGTTCTTC. Supplemented by reference TRBV2 and TRBJ2-1, the full variable domain reads EPEVTQTPSHQVTQMGQEVILRCVPISNHLYFYWYRQILGQKVEFLVSFYNNEISEKSEIFDDQFSVERPDGSNFTLKIRSTKLEDSAMYFCASKGLLRTTYNEQFFGPGTRLTVL.

V gene TRBV27 combines with J gene TRBJ2-1; D remains ambiguous. Germline V CDR1 and CDR2: MNHEY, SMNVEV (reference sequence). The V end was cut by 6 bases, the J end by 4 bases, with 22 bases between. The CDR3 covers 17 residues. The CDR3 reads CASSVPPQVGRYNEQFF. CDR3 coding DNA: TGTGCCAGCAGCGTACCCCCCCAGGTTGGCCGATACAATGAGCAGTTCTTC.

The gene calls are TRBV10-3 and TRBJ2-3; TRBD1 matches at 9 bases. CDR1 and CDR2 (germline): ENHRY, SYGVKD. V trimming: 8 bases; J trimming: 5 bases; junction bases outside the gene matches: 5. The CDR3 is 13 residues long. CDR3 nucleotides: TGTGCCATCGGGGGACAGGGTGGAGATACGCAGTATTTT. Encoded protein: CAIGGQGGDTQYF.

This rearrangement joins TRBV7-3 to TRBJ2-5; 7 nucleotides agree with TRBD2. The CDR3 spans 13 residues. The germline V gene encodes CDR1 SGHTA and CDR2 FQGTGA. Losses at the gene ends were 8 bases for V and 1 base for J; bases not matched to a gene: 4. The CDR3: CASARLAQETQYF. In DNA form, the CDR3 reads TGTGCCAGCGCCCGACTAGCCCAAGAGACCCAGTACTTC. Drawing the rest from reference TRBV7-3 and TRBJ2-5, the complete variable domain is GAGVSQTPSNKVTEKGKYVELRCDPISGHTALYWYRQSLGQGPEFLIYFQGTGAADDSGLPNDRFFAVRPEGSVSTLKIQRTERGDSAVYLCASARLAQETQYFGPGTRLLVL.

The chain joins TRBV12-3 or TRBV12-4 to TRBJ2-2, with D possibly TRBD2 on 6 matching bases. This CDR3 has 13 amino acids. V gave up 8 bases and J gave up 6 bases, with 13 bases separating them. The CDR3 DNA follows: TGTGCCAGCTGGCGGGGAGTGTCCGGGGAGCTGTTTTTT. This gives the protein CASWRGVSGELFF.

This chain joins TRBV30 and TRBJ2-6; 11 bases align to TRBD1. CDR1 GTSNPN and CDR2 SVGIG come from the germline V gene (reference sequence). The CDR3 spans 14 residues. The CDR3 nucleotides read TGTGGGGGACAGGGGGGGTCTGGGGCCAACGTCCTGACTTTC. Amino acid sequence: CGGQGGSGANVLTF. Together with reference TRBV30 and TRBJ2-6, the CDR3 gives the full variable domain: SQTIHQWPATLVQPVGSPLSLECTVEGTSNPNLYWYRQAAGRGLQLLFYSVGIGQISSEVPQNLSASRPQDRQFILSSKKLLLSDSGFYLCGGQGGSGANVLTFGAGSRLTVL.